One sample yielded the 22 T cell receptor beta chains listed below, sequenced in a study of beta chain features in type 1 diabetes. Study findings and constraints: Moderate but significant shortening of TCRB CDR3s was recorded in all four CD4+ subsets from Type 1 diabetes patients.

Expressed TCRB transcripts got sequenced, as all isolated RNA was reverse transcribed. Profiled with immunoSEQ multiplex PCR; TCRdb holds only in-frame clones, not every one. The sample lists 150,000 to 200,000 clones, about 63% seen once, with approximately 0.089% in the top ten. For these TCRs, the target antigens are not known. Sequenced material: naive CD4+ T cells from blood. These receptors originate from a man aged 25-45 years with type 1 diabetes.

This clone came up a few times. The chain combines TRBV2 with TRBJ2-7; maybe TRBD2 (6 bases). The CDR3 covers 12 residues. The V gene lost 6 bases and the J gene lost 2 bases, with 8 bases spanning the gap. Looked up from germline, CDR1 is SNHLY and CDR2 is FYNNEI. For the CDR3, the DNA is TGTGCCAGCAGGGGACTTACCTACGAGCAGTACTTC. Protein: CASRGLTYEQYF.

This clone was seen more than once but under ten times. V and J are TRBV7-9 and TRBJ2-3; the D gene is possibly TRBD2 (6 bases). In germline, CDR1 is SEHNR, CDR2 FQNEAQ (reference sequence). Between the trimmed V and J ends, which lost 5 bases and 4 bases, there was a span of 10 bases. This CDR3 has 13 amino acids. CDR3 region: CASSAGRADTQYF. DNA for the CDR3: TGTGCCAGCAGCGCGGGGCGGGCAGATACGCAGTATTTT.

This clone was counted only a few times. The CDR3 reads CASSLVAGSYNEQFF. The CDR3 coding sequence is TGCGCCAGCAGCCTAGTAGCGGGGTCCTACAATGAGCAGTTCTTC. The chain combines TRBV5-1 with TRBJ2-1; 8 bases line up with TRBD2. The CDR3 covers 15 residues. Germline V gives CDR1 SGHRS, CDR2 YFSETQ. The V segment lost 4 bases and the J segment 1 base; nucleotides outside the gene matches: 4. Complete variable domain (other parts from reference TRBV5-1 and TRBJ2-1): KAGVTQTPRYLIKTRGQQVTLSCSPISGHRSVSWYQQTPGQGLQFLFEYFSETQRNKGNFPGRFSGRQFSNSRSEMNVSTLELGDSALYLCASSLVAGSYNEQFFGPGTRLTVL.

This clone was picked up one time. The chain carries TRBV30 and TRBJ1-1; D is undetermined. Germline CDR1 reads GTSNPN; CDR2 reads SVGIG (reference sequence). Between the trimmed V and J ends, which lost 2 bases and 3 bases, there was a span of 13 bases. This CDR3 contains 14 residues. CDR3 in amino acids: CAWSPRTGDTEAFF. CDR3 bases: TGTGCCTGGAGTCCCCGGACTGGGGACACTGAAGCTTTCTTT.

This chain links TRBV7-9 with TRBJ2-1, with D unclear. Germline loops: CDR1 SEHNR, CDR2 FQNEAQ (reference sequence). This CDR3 has 15 amino acids. Trimming took off 7 bases at V and 4 bases at J, with 17 bases between the two ends. The DNA of the CDR3 is TGTGCCAGCAACTCCCTGTCAAGGGCTTACAATGAGCAGTTCTTC. It is translated as CASNSLSRAYNEQFF.

The gene calls are TRBV10-3 and TRBJ2-1; no definite D call. Per germline, CDR1 ENHRY and CDR2 SYGVKD. Trimming removed 2 bases at V and 0 bases at J, with 8 bases between. CDR3 length: 15 amino acids. The CDR3 reads CAISENLLSYNEQFF. CDR3 nucleotide sequence: TGTGCCATCAGTGAGAACCTACTCTCCTACAATGAGCAGTTCTTC.

A remark on this clone: Mismatch with germline at one junction end may stem from a read error. The chain employs TRBV7-7 and TRBJ2-3; D may be TRBD2 (5 bases). This CDR3 has 12 residues. Germline V gene sequence: CDR1 SSHAT, CDR2 FNYEAQ (reference sequence). CDR3 amino acids: CASSSEGDTQYF. As DNA, the CDR3 is TGTGCTAGCAGCTCCGAGGGAGATACGCAGTATTTT.

This clone was counted a few times. The chain has TRBV29-1 and TRBJ2-5; no clear D gene. There are 14 residues in the CDR3. CDR1 is SQVTM and CDR2 is ANQGSEA in the germline V gene. The V end lost 4 bases, the J end lost 3 bases, and 15 bases lay between the germline ends. As DNA, the CDR3 is TGCAGCGTTGTTGGGATTGTCCCAAAAGAGACCCAGTACTTC. This encodes CSVVGIVPKETQYF.

V is TRBV13 and J is TRBJ1-2, with D maybe TRBD1 (5 bases). V lost 8 bases to trimming and J lost 8 bases, with 15 bases between them. CDR1 PRHDT and CDR2 FYEKMQ come from the germline V gene (reference sequence). CDR3 length: 12 residues. The CDR3 sequence is CASRGAARGYTF. In DNA form, the CDR3 reads TGTGCCAGCCGAGGGGCCGCTAGAGGCTACACCTTC.

This chain connects TRBV7-2 to TRBJ2-1, with 7 bases identical to TRBD1. This CDR3 comprises 14 residues. The V gene's germline CDR1 is SGHTA and CDR2 FQGNSA. The ends lost 5 bases at V and 8 bases at J; junction bases unmatched: 9. The chain's CDR3 is CASSLGTANDEQFF. The CDR3 region has the DNA TGTGCCAGCAGCCTCGGGACAGCGAACGATGAGCAGTTCTTC.

This clone was counted between two and nine times. This sequence joins TRBV4-3 and TRBJ2-7; no firm D call. The germline V and J ends were trimmed by 0 bases and 6 bases, with 12 bases remaining between them. CDR1 and CDR2 (germline): LGHNA, YSLEER. The CDR3 has 14 residues. The CDR3 sequence is CASSQEYPYGEQYF. CDR3 DNA: TGCGCCAGCAGCCAAGAATACCCCTACGGCGAGCAGTACTTC.

The rearrangement joins TRBV29-1 to TRBJ1-2, with D perhaps matching TRBD1 (5 bases). The length of the CDR3 is 12 residues. Looked up from germline, CDR1 is SQVTM and CDR2 is ANQGSEA. V gave up 4 bases and J gave up 4 bases, with 10 bases separating them. CDR3 loop: CSVAGTGYGYTF. CDR3 DNA: TGCAGCGTTGCCGGGACTGGCTATGGCTACACCTTC.

Turning to this clone: The sample contains more than one DNA sequence encoding this CDR3. The chain is built from TRBV7-2 and TRBJ2-7; D unresolved. The CDR3 contains 14 residues. The V end lost 0 bases, the J end lost 0 bases, and 6 bases lay between the germline ends. Germline CDR1 is SGHTA and CDR2 is FQGNSA. For the CDR3, the DNA is TGTGCCAGCAGCTTAGCTAGGAGCTCCTACGAGCAGTACTTC. Protein: CASSLARSSYEQYF.

Only a few counts were recorded for this clone. The chain joins TRBV29-1 to TRBJ2-3; D gene ambiguous. V was trimmed by 4 bases and J by 0 bases, leaving 5 bases between them. Germline-derived CDR1 and CDR2 are SQVTM and ANQGSEA. The CDR3 totals 12 residues. The CDR3 DNA follows: TGCAGCGTTGTTGTTAGCACAGATACGCAGTATTTT. It specifies CSVVVSTDTQYF.

This clone has just a few counts. Within the sample, other DNA sequences also encode this same CDR3. The chain links TRBV30 to TRBJ2-5, with D hard to call. This CDR3 has 10 residues. Trimming took off 1 base at V and 5 bases at J, with 2 bases between the two ends. Germline CDR1 is GTSNPN and CDR2 is SVGIG (reference sequence). The CDR3 spells CAWSGETQYF. The CDR3 DNA sequence: TGTGCCTGGAGTGGTGAGACCCAGTACTTC.

The chain combines TRBV30 with TRBJ2-1, with a weak D call TRBD1 (5 bases). Germline V lookup: CDR1 GTSNPN, CDR2 SVGIG (reference sequence). The CDR3 consists of 11 residues. The V gene lost 3 bases and the J gene lost 10 bases, with 10 bases spanning the gap. The CDR3 spells CAWSSRGEQFF. CDR3 in DNA: TGTGCCTGGAGCTCTAGGGGCGAGCAGTTCTTC.

The chain uses TRBV18 and TRBJ2-5; D gene ambiguous. V lost 0 bases to trimming and J lost 3 bases, with 8 bases between them. This CDR3 comprises 14 residues. Germline values: CDR1 KGHSH, CDR2 LQKENI. For the CDR3, the DNA is TGTGCCAGCTCACCACCCAATCCGAAAGAGACCCAGTACTTC. It encodes CASSPPNPKETQYF.

The V and J genes are TRBV4-1 and TRBJ2-7; D gene uncertain. The CDR3 runs 14 residues. Trimming took off 0 bases at V and 6 bases at J, with 12 bases between the two ends. Germline CDR1 reads MGHRA; CDR2 reads YSYEKL. In DNA form, the CDR3 reads TGCGCCAGCAGCCAAGAGCCCTCTAGGAGCGAGCAGTACTTC. Protein: CASSQEPSRSEQYF.

The chain links TRBV15 to TRBJ1-2; D is undetermined. The CDR3 runs 13 residues. From germline, CDR1 is LNHNV and CDR2 YYDKDF (reference sequence). V lost 0 bases, J lost 8 bases, and 10 bases lay in between. CDR3: CATSRDPPVGYTF. The CDR3 DNA reads TGTGCCACCAGCAGAGATCCGCCAGTCGGCTACACCTTC.

A single count supports this clone. V and J are TRBV2 and TRBJ1-5; D unclear. Trimming removed 7 bases at V and 1 base at J, with 11 bases between. The germline CDR1 and CDR2 sequences are SNHLY and FYNNEI. The CDR3 consists of 14 residues. The CDR3, as DNA: TGTGCCAGCAATGTCAGAGGCAGCAATCAGCCCCAGCATTTT. Its translation is CASNVRGSNQPQHF.

The chain carries TRBV10-3 and TRBJ1-1; 8 bases map to TRBD1. The germline V gene has CDR1 ENHRY and CDR2 SYGVKD. The trim removed 3 bases at V and 3 bases at J, leaving 3 bases unmatched. This CDR3 is built from 14 residues. This CDR3 is CAISDNRGDTEAFF. CDR3 coding DNA: TGTGCCATCAGTGATAACAGGGGGGACACTGAAGCTTTCTTT.

The chain links TRBV25-1 to TRBJ2-1, with D possibly TRBD2 on 5 matching bases. Germline CDR1 MGHDK, CDR2 SYGVNS. V was cut by 8 bases and J by 0 bases, with 8 bases left in between. The CDR3 is made up of 13 amino acids. The DNA for the CDR3 is TGTGCCAGCCACGACTACTCCTACAATGAGCAGTTCTTC. Amino acid sequence: CASHDYSYNEQFF. Based on the CDR3 plus reference TRBV25-1 and TRBJ2-1, the full variable domain is EADIYQTPRYLVIGTGKKITLECSQTMGHDKMYWYQQDPGMELHLIHYSYGVNSTEKGDLSSESTVSRIRTEHFPLTLESARPSHTSQYLCASHDYSYNEQFFGPGTRLTVL.